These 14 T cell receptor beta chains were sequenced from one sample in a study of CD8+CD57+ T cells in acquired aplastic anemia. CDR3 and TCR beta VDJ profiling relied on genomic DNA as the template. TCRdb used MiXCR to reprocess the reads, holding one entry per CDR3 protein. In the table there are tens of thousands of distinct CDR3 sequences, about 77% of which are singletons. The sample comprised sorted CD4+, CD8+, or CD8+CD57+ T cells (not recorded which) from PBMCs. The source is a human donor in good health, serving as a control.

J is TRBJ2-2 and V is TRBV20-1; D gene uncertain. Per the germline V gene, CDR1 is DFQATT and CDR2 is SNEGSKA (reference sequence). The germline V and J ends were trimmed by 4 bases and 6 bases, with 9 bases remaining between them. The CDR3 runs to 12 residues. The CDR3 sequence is CSAKRRAGELFF. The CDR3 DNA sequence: TGCAGTGCTAAGCGTAGGGCCGGGGAGCTGTTTTTT.

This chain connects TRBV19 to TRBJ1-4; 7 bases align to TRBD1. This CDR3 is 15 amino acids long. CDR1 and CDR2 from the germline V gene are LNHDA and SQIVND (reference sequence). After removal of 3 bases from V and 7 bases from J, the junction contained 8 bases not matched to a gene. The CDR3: CASSIPGGGGEKLFF. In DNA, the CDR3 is TGTGCCAGTAGTATTCCAGGGGGAGGAGGTGAAAAACTGTTTTTT.

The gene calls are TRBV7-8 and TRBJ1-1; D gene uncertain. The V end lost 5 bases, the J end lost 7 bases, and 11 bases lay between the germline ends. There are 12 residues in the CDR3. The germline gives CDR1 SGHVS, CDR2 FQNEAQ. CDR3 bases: TGTGCCAGCAGCCTAGGTAGCGTTGAAGCTTTCTTT. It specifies CASSLGSVEAFF.

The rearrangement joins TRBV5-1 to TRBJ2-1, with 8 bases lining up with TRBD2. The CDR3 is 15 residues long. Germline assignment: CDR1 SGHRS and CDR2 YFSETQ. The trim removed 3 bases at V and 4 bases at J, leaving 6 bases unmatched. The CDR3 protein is CASSSSGGEYNEQFF. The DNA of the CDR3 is TGCGCCAGCAGCTCCAGCGGGGGCGAGTACAATGAGCAGTTCTTC.

Written as DNA, the CDR3 is TGTGCCAGTAGTATTTCTTGGGGGTACAATCAGCCCCAGCATTTT. It is translated as CASSISWGYNQPQHF. The V gene is TRBV19, the J gene TRBJ1-5, with TRBD1 as a possible D gene (5 bases). CDR1 and CDR2 from the germline V gene are LNHDA and SQIVND (reference sequence). Deletions cut 3 bases from V and 3 bases from J, with 12 bases between. The CDR3 runs to 15 residues. The full variable domain, its missing parts supplied by reference TRBV19 and TRBJ1-5, is DGGITQSPKYLFRKEGQNVTLSCEQNLNHDAMYWYRQDPGQGLRLIYYSQIVNDFQKGDIAEGYSVSREKKESFPLTVTSAQKNPTAFYLCASSISWGYNQPQHFGDGTRLSIL.

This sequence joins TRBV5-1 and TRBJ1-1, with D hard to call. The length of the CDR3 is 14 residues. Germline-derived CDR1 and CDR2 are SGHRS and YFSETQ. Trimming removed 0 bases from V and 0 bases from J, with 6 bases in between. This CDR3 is CASSLGRLNTEAFF. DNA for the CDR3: TGCGCCAGCAGCTTGGGCAGGTTGAACACTGAAGCTTTCTTT.

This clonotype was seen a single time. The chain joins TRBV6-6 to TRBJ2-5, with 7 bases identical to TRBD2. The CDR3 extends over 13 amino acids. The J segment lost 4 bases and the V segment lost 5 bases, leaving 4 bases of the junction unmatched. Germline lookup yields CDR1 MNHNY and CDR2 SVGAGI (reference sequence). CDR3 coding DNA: TGTGCCAGCAGTGGTGGCGGGGGAGAGACCCAGTACTTC. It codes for CASSGGGGETQYF.

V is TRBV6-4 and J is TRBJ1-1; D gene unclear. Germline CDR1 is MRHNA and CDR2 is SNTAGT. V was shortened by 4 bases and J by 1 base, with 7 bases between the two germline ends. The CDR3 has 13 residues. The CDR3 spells CASSAGPNTEAFF. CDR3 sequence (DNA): TGTGCCAGCAGTGCGGGCCCGAACACTGAAGCTTTCTTT.

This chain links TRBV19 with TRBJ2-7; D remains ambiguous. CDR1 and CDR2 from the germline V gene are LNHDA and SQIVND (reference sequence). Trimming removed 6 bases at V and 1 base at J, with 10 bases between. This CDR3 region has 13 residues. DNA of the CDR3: TGTGCCAGTAGGTCCCTGCAGTCCTACGAGCAGTACTTC. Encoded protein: CASRSLQSYEQYF.

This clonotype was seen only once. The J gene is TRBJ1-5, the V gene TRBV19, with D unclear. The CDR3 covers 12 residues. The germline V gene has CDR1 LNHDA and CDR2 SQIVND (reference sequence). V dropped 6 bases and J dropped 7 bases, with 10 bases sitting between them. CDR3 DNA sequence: TGTGCCAGTAGCCTAGGGTTCCAGCCCCAGCATTTT. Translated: CASSLGFQPQHF. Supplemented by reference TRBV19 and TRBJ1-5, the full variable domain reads DGGITQSPKYLFRKEGQNVTLSCEQNLNHDAMYWYRQDPGQGLRLIYYSQIVNDFQKGDIAEGYSVSREKKESFPLTVTSAQKNPTAFYLCASSLGFQPQHFGDGTRLSIL.

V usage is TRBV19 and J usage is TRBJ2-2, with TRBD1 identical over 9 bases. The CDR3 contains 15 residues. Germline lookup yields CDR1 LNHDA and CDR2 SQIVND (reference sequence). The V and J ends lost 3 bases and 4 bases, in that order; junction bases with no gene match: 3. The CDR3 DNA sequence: TGTGCCAGTAGTATCGGGACAGGGATCACCGGGGAGCTGTTTTTT. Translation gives CASSIGTGITGELFF.

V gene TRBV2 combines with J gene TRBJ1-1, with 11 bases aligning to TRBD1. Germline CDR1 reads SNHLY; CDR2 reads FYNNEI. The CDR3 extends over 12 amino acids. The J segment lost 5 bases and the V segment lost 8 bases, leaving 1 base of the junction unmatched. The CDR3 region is CASGQGATEAFF. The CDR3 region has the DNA TGTGCCAGCGGACAGGGGGCTACTGAAGCTTTCTTT.

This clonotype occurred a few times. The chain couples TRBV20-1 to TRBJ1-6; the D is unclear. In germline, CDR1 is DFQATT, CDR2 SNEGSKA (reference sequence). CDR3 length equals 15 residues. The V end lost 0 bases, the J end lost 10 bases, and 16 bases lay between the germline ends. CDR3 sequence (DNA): TGCAGTGCTAGAGATCACCGTCACGTCCCGTCACCCCTCCACTTT. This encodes CSARDHRHVPSPLHF.

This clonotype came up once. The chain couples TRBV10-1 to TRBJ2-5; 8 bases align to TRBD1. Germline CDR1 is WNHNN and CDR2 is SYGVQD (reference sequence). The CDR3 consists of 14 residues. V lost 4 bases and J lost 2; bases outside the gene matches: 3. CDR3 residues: CASSVDRGQETQYF. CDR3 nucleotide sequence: TGCGCCAGCAGTGTTGACAGGGGACAAGAGACCCAGTACTTC.